Each of the 24 T cell receptor beta chains below was sequenced from the same sample in a study of blood T cell repertoires in COVID-19. The data were produced by immunoSEQ multiplex PCR, yet TCRdb's version contains in-frame clones alone and is incomplete. This sample yields roughly 320,000 clones, of which approximately 85% are seen a single time; around 7.2% belongs to the top ten. Sequencing input: peripheral blood. These receptors came from a human donor in a cohort sampled during active COVID-19.

The chain combines TRBV3-1 (or the pseudogene TRBV3-2) with TRBJ2-4; D may be TRBD1 (5 bases). The length of the CDR3 is 15 residues. Germline-derived CDR1 and CDR2 are LGHDT and YNNKEL (reference sequence). The V end was cut by 0 bases, the J end by 9 bases, with 15 bases between. CDR3 sequence (DNA): TGTGCCAGCAGCCAAGATCCCACAGGCCCAAGCATTCAGTACTTC. It is translated as CASSQDPTGPSIQYF.

This chain links TRBV10-1 with TRBJ2-3; 8 bases map to TRBD1. The CDR3 extends over 15 amino acids. J lost 2 bases, V lost 5 bases, and 6 bases had no gene match. Looked up from germline, CDR1 is WNHNN and CDR2 is SYGVQD (reference sequence). The CDR3 loop is CASSSGQGFTDTQYF. In DNA, the CDR3 is TGCGCCAGCAGTTCAGGACAGGGCTTCACAGATACGCAGTATTTT.

The rearrangement joins TRBV9 to TRBJ2-1; D is possibly TRBD1 (6 bases). Trimming stripped 5 bases from V and 0 bases from J, with 18 bases between. This CDR3 region has 17 residues. Germline V lookup: CDR1 SGDLS, CDR2 YYNGEE. The CDR3 region has the DNA TGTGCCAGCAGTTCAACCGGGACACGGAGCTCCTACAATGAGCAGTTCTTC. Amino acids: CASSSTGTRSSYNEQFF.

This sequence joins TRBV5-4 and TRBJ2-3; D gene unclear. The V and J ends lost 9 bases and 3 bases respectively, with 14 bases between them. The CDR3 spans 13 residues. The germline V gene encodes CDR1 SGHNT and CDR2 YYREEE (reference sequence). CDR3 DNA: TGTGCCATGCATAAAACGAGGACAGATACGCAGTATTTT. It is translated as CAMHKTRTDTQYF.

This clone has a single count. This sequence joins TRBV14 and TRBJ1-4, with D perhaps TRBD1 (6 bases). This CDR3 contains 15 residues. Germline V lookup: CDR1 SGHDN, CDR2 FVKESK. The V end was cut by 2 bases, the J end by 3 bases, with 10 bases between. The CDR3 reads CASSQRRGANEKLFF. CDR3 coding DNA: TGTGCCAGCAGCCAACGCAGGGGTGCTAATGAAAAACTGTTTTTT.

The J gene is TRBJ1-1, the V gene TRBV18, with 7 bases that match TRBD1. With 6 bases clipped from V and 8 bases from J, the junction kept 6 bases outside the gene matches. Germline V CDR1 and CDR2: KGHSH, LQKENI. The CDR3 loop spans 12 amino acids. The CDR3 DNA is TGTGCCAGCTCTTCCGGGACAGCCGAAGCTTTCTTT. Its translation is CASSSGTAEAFF.

The rearrangement uses TRBV9 and TRBJ1-1; D uncertain. The CDR3 spans 14 residues. V lost 4 bases and J 1 base, leaving 11 bases between the germline ends. CDR1 and CDR2 (germline): SGDLS, YYNGEE. CDR3 amino acids: CASSIGGGNTEAFF. In DNA form, the CDR3 reads TGTGCCAGCAGCATAGGTGGAGGGAACACTGAAGCTTTCTTT.

The genes are TRBV5-1 and TRBJ1-5, with 8 positions matching TRBD1. The CDR3 has 14 residues. Trimming at V came to 4 bases and at J to 2 bases, leaving 2 bases not matched to a gene. Germline CDR1 and CDR2: SGHRS and YFSETQ. The CDR3 region is CASSQTGGNQPQHF. CDR3 nucleotides: TGCGCCAGCAGCCAGACAGGGGGCAATCAGCCCCAGCATTTT.

The gene calls are TRBV5-5 and TRBJ2-7, with D possibly being TRBD2 (6 bases). Trimming removed 0 bases at V and 1 base at J, with 11 bases between. The CDR3 extends over 15 amino acids. Per germline, CDR1 SGHKS and CDR2 YYEKEE (reference sequence). CDR3 coding DNA: TGTGCCAGCAGCTTGGGCGGGGCCCTATCCTACGAGCAGTACTTC. Translating gives CASSLGGALSYEQYF.

V and J are TRBV3-1 (or the pseudogene TRBV3-2) and TRBJ1-2, with 7 nucleotides matching TRBD1. This CDR3 is 15 amino acids long. V was pared by 3 bases and J by 0 bases, with 4 bases of the junction left unmatched. Germline values: CDR1 LGHDT, CDR2 YNNKEL (reference sequence). CDR3 nucleotide sequence: TGTGCCAGCAGCCAGTCCGGGACAGCTAACTATGGCTACACCTTC. It translates to CASSQSGTANYGYTF.

The V call is TRBV2, the J call TRBJ2-3; 10 bases map to TRBD2. The CDR3 sequence is 14 residues long. Per germline, CDR1 SNHLY and CDR2 FYNNEI. V was pared by 6 bases and J by 3 bases, with 3 bases of the junction left unmatched. This chain's CDR3 is CASRASGSTDTQYF. The DNA of the CDR3 is TGTGCCAGCAGGGCTAGCGGGAGTACAGATACGCAGTATTTT.

Here the CDR3 DNA reads TGTGCCAGCAGCTTAAGGTTCGGGGGGCAGGATGGCTACACCTTC. Translation gives CASSLRFGGQDGYTF. The V and J genes are TRBV11-2 and TRBJ1-2, with D perhaps TRBD1 (6 bases). The CDR3 loop spans 15 amino acids. The V end lost 2 bases, the J end lost 6 bases, and 16 bases lay between the germline ends. The germline V gene encodes CDR1 SGHAT and CDR2 FQNNGV. The whole variable domain, filled in from reference TRBV11-2 and TRBJ1-2, reads EAGVAQSPRYKIIEKRQSVAFWCNPISGHATLYWYQQILGQGPKLLIQFQNNGVVDDSQLPKDRFSAERLKGVDSTLKIQPAKLEDSAVYLCASSLRFGGQDGYTFGSGTRLTVV.

The CDR3 region is CASSQVWRDRGDYGYTF. As DNA, the CDR3 is TGTGCCAGCAGCCAAGTTTGGAGGGACAGGGGGGACTATGGCTACACCTTC. This chain connects TRBV3-1 (or the pseudogene TRBV3-2) to TRBJ1-2; TRBD1 aligns across 11 bases. Germline CDR1 and CDR2: LGHDT and YNNKEL (reference sequence). Trimming cost V 1 base and J 3 bases; bases outside gene matches: 7. This CDR3 contains 17 residues.

The V and J genes are TRBV15 and TRBJ1-5, with D perhaps matching TRBD1 (6 bases). V was trimmed by 2 bases and J by 4 bases, leaving 18 bases between them. The CDR3 is 17 residues long. Germline V CDR1 and CDR2: LNHNV, YYDKDF (reference sequence). CDR3 sequence: CATSRFPSGEYNQPQHF. Written as DNA, the CDR3 is TGTGCCACCAGCAGATTTCCCTCAGGGGAGTATAATCAGCCCCAGCATTTT.

The chain employs TRBV9 and TRBJ2-2, with D unresolved. The length of the CDR3 is 16 residues. Trimming shortened V by 0 bases and J by 2 bases, and 11 bases separated the two germline ends. Germline V gene sequence: CDR1 SGDLS, CDR2 YYNGEE. The CDR3 loop reads CASSVGGRLNTGELFF. CDR3 nucleotide sequence: TGTGCCAGCAGCGTAGGAGGAAGACTTAACACCGGGGAGCTGTTTTTT.

This chain uses TRBV3-1 (or the pseudogene TRBV3-2) with TRBJ1-5, with D hard to call. CDR1 LGHDT and CDR2 YNNKEL come from the germline V gene (reference sequence). This CDR3 has 14 amino acids. Trimming took 4 bases from V and 0 from J, leaving 7 bases between them. Here the CDR3 reads CASSRQNSNQPQHF. CDR3 sequence (DNA): TGTGCCAGCAGCCGTCAGAATAGCAATCAGCCCCAGCATTTT.

V and J are TRBV7-7 and TRBJ1-4; a weak D match, TRBD1 (5 bases). CDR1 is SSHAT, CDR2 FNYEAQ, per germline (reference sequence). The CDR3 runs 14 residues. V was clipped by 5 bases and J by 8 bases, with 15 bases between them. The CDR3 bases are TGTGCCAGCAGCCGGGAGGGGACCGCCGAAAAACTGTTTTTT. It specifies CASSREGTAEKLFF.

CDR3 coding DNA: TGTGCCAGCAGCTCTAGCGGGGGGACCCAAGAGACCCAGTACTTC. Protein: CASSSSGGTQETQYF. The chain carries TRBV7-8 and TRBJ2-5, with TRBD2 matching 11 bases. The CDR3 totals 15 residues. J gave up 1 base and V 4 bases, and 2 bases lay outside the gene matches. The V gene's germline CDR1 is SGHVS and CDR2 FQNEAQ.

The genes are TRBV2 and TRBJ1-2; D call uncertain. The CDR3 is made up of 12 amino acids. CDR1 SNHLY and CDR2 FYNNEI come from the germline V gene. Trimming removed 10 bases from V and 4 bases from J, with 13 bases in between. This CDR3 is CATDEVGYGYTF. CDR3 nucleotides: TGTGCCACCGACGAGGTGGGCTATGGCTACACCTTC.

This chain links TRBV5-1 with TRBJ1-1; 9 nucleotides line up with TRBD1. Trimming cost V 3 bases and J 4 bases; bases outside gene matches: 4. Germline assignment: CDR1 SGHRS and CDR2 YFSETQ. The CDR3 covers 14 residues. This CDR3 reads CASSSQTGGTEAFF. The CDR3 DNA reads as TGCGCCAGCAGCTCCCAGACAGGGGGCACTGAAGCTTTCTTT.

The chain joins TRBV10-2 to TRBJ2-2; 11 bases are a match to TRBD1. V lost 8 bases and J lost 6; bases outside the gene matches: 14. Germline CDR1 WSHSY, CDR2 SAAADI. The CDR3 is 17 amino acids. The CDR3 region has the DNA TGCGCCAGCTTCTTAGCCCCGGGACAGGGGGTGGCCGGGGAGCTGTTTTTT. This translates into CASFLAPGQGVAGELFF.

This clone was seen many times. This sequence joins TRBV6-1 and TRBJ1-6, with D possibly matching TRBD1 (6 bases). The CDR3 contains 14 residues. Germline V gives CDR1 MNHNS, CDR2 SASEGT. V dropped 0 bases and J dropped 6 bases, with 6 bases sitting between them. The CDR3 coding sequence is TGTGCCAGCAGTGAAGCAGGGGGTAATTCACCCCTCCACTTT. It is translated as CASSEAGGNSPLHF.

J is TRBJ2-1 and V is TRBV20-1; D is ambiguous. CDR1 DFQATT and CDR2 SNEGSKA come from the germline V gene (reference sequence). Trimming pared 4 bases from V and 5 bases from J, leaving 3 bases between. The CDR3 runs to 10 residues. The CDR3 sequence is CSATDNEQFF. CDR3 sequence (DNA): TGCAGTGCTACCGACAATGAGCAGTTCTTC.

This clone was observed once. The chain has TRBV5-1 and TRBJ1-2; TRBD1 might be the D (5 bases). CDR1 is SGHRS and CDR2 is YFSETQ in the germline V gene. V was clipped by 0 bases and J by 4 bases, with 13 bases between them. This CDR3 has 15 amino acids. CDR3 residues: CASSLELDNFYGYTF. The DNA of the CDR3 is TGCGCCAGCAGCTTGGAGCTGGACAACTTCTATGGCTACACCTTC.